This T cell receptor beta chain was captured by sequencing in a study of cytomegalovirus exposure and HLA in healthy donors. V shed 3 bases and J 2 bases; nucleotides not matched to a gene: 4. The CDR3 runs to 14 residues. Germline V lookup: CDR1 SGHDT, CDR2 YYEEEE. Study outcomes and limitations: In a later analysis, DRB1 alleles had the most associated TCRs; HLA-C alleles the fewest. Exclusion as indistinguishable affected some V segments, including TRBV6-2 and TRBV6-3.

As concerns this clone: Its antigen is unknown.

Primers: 60 Vbeta forward and 13 Jbeta reverse. Data came from immunoSEQ multiplex PCR; TCRdb stores just in-frame clones and leaves some out. The data hold about 95,000 clones, with 75% to 85% observed a single time. The chain joins TRBV5-6 to TRBJ1-1; 7 bases line up with TRBD1. The sample taken for sequencing was PBMCs. The clonotype originates from a man aged 18 to 29 in good health and CMV-seropositive. This CDR3 is CASSYGQVNTEAFF. The CDR3 coding sequence is TGTGCCAGCAGCTATGGACAGGTCAACACTGAAGCTTTCTTT.